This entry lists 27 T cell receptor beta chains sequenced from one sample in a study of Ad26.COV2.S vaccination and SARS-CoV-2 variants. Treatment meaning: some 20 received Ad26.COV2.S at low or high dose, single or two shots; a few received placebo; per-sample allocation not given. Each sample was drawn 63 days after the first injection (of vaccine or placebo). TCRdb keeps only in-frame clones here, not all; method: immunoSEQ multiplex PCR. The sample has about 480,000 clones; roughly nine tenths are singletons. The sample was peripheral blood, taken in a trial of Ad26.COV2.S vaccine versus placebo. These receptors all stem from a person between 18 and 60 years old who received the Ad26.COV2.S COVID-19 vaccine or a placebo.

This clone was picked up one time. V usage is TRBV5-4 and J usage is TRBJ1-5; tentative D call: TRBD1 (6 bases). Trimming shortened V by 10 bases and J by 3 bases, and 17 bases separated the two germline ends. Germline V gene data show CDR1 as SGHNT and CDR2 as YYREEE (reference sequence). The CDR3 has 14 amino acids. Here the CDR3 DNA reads TGTGCCTACAGGACGACAGGTTCCAATCAGCCCCAGCATTTT. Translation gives CAYRTTGSNQPQHF.

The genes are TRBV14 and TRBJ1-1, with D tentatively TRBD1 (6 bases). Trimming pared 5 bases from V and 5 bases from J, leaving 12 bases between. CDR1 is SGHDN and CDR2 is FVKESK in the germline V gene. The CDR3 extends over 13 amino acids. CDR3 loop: CASSETGETEAFF. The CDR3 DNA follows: TGTGCCAGCAGCGAGACAGGTGAGACTGAAGCTTTCTTT. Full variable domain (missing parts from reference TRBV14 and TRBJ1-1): EAGVTQFPSHSVIEKGQTVTLRCDPISGHDNLYWYRRVMGKEIKFLLHFVKESKQDESGMPNNRFLAERTGGTYSTLKVQPAELEDSGVYFCASSETGETEAFFGQGTRLTVV.

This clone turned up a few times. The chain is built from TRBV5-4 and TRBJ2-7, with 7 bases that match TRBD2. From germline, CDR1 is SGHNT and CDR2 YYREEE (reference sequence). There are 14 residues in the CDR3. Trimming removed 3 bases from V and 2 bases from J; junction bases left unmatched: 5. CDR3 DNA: TGTGCCAGCAGCTCCACTAGCGCCGCCTACGAGCAGTACTTC. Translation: CASSSTSAAYEQYF.

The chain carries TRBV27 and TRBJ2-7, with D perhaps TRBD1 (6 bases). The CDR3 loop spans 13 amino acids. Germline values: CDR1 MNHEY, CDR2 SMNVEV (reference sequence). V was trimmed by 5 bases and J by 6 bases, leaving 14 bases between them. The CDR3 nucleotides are TGTGCCAGCAGTCCCCTCTTAGGGGGCGAGCAGTACTTC. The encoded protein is CASSPLLGGEQYF.

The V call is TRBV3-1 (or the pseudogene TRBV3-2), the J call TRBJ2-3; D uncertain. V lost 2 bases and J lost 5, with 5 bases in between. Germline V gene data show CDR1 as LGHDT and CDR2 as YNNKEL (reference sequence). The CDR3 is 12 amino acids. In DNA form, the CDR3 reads TGTGCCAGCAGCCAAAGGGAAGATACGCAGTATTTT. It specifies CASSQREDTQYF.

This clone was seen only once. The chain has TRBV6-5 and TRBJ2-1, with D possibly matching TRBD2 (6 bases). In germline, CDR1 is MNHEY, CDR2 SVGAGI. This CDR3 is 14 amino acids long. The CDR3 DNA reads TGTGCGGCCAGGGCGGGGCTAGCGCTAGGTGAGCAGTTCTTC. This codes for CAARAGLALGEQFF.

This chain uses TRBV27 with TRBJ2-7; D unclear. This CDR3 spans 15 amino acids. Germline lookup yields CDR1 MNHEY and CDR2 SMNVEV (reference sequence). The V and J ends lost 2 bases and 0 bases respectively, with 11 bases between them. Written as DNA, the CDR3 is TGTGCCAGCAGTTTAAAGGGCAGTTACTCCTACGAGCAGTACTTC. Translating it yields CASSLKGSYSYEQYF.

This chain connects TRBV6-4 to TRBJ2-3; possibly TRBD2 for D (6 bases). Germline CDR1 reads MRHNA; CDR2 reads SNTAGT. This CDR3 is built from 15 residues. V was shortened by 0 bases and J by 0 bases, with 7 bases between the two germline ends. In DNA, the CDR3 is TGTGCCAGCAGTGACTCGGAGGGAAGCACAGATACGCAGTATTTT. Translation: CASSDSEGSTDTQYF.

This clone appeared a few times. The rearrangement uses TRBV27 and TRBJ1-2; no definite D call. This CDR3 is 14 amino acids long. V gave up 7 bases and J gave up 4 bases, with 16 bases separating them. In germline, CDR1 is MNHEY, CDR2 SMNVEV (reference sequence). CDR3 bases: TGTGCCAGCAAACCCGGGTCCCTCCTCTATGGCTACACCTTC. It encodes CASKPGSLLYGYTF.

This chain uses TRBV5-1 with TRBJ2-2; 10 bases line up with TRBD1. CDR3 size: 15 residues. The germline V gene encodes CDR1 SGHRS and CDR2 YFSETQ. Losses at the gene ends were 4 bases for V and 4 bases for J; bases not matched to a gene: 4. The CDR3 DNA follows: TGCGCCAGCAGCCAAGGACAGGGGGGCACCGGGGAGCTGTTTTTT. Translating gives CASSQGQGGTGELFF.

CDR3 amino acids: CSAGTGSYEQYF. The CDR3 DNA is TGCAGCGCCGGGACTGGATCCTACGAGCAGTACTTC. V is TRBV29-1 and J is TRBJ2-7; D possibly corresponds to TRBD2 (6 bases). Trimming removed 7 bases at V and 1 base at J, with 11 bases between. The CDR3 sequence is 12 residues long. Germline CDR1 and CDR2: SQVTM and ANQGSEA.

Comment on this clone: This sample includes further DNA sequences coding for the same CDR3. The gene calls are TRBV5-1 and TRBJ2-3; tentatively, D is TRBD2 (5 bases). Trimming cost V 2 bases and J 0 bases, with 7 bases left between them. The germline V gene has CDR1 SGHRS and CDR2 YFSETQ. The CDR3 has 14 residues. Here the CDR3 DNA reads TGCGCCAGCAGCTTAGCGGCAAGCACAGATACGCAGTATTTT. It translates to CASSLAASTDTQYF.

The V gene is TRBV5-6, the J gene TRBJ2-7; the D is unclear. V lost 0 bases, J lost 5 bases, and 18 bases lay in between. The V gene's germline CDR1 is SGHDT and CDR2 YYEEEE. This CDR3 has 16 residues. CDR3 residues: CASSLAKMGLLHEQYF. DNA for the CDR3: TGTGCCAGCAGCTTGGCCAAAATGGGGTTACTCCACGAGCAGTACTTC.

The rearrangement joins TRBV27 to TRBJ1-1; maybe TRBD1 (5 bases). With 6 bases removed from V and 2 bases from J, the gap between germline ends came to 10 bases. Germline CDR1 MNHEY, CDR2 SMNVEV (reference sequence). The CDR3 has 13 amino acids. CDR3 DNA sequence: TGTGCCAGCAGGAGACAGCCCAACACTGAAGCTTTCTTT. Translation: CASRRQPNTEAFF.

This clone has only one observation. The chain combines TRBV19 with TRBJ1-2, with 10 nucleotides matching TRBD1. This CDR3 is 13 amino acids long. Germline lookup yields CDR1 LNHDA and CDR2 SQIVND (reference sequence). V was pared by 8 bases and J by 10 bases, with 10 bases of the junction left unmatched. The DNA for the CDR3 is TGTGCCAGTTACCCCGGGACAGGGGCCTTCTACACCTTC. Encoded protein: CASYPGTGAFYTF.

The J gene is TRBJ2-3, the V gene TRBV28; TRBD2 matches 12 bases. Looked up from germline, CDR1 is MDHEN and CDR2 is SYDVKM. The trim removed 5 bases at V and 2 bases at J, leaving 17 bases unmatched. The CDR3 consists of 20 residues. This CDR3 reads CASSPTLPSGRETYTDTQYF. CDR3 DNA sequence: TGTGCCAGCAGTCCTACCCTACCTAGCGGGAGGGAGACTTACACAGATACGCAGTATTTT.

The CDR3 DNA reads TGTGCCAGCAGCGTAGGGGCGGAGCAGTTCTTC. Translation: CASSVGAEQFF. The chain recombines TRBV9 with TRBJ2-1; D not certain. This CDR3 is 11 amino acids long. The V and J ends lost 0 bases and 10 bases respectively, with 5 bases between them. CDR1 is SGDLS, CDR2 YYNGEE, per germline.

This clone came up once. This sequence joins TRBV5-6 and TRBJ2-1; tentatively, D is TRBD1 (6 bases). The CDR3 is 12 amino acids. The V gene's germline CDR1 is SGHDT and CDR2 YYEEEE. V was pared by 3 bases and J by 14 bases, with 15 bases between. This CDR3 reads CASSYSRGPKFF. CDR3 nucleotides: TGTGCCAGCAGCTACTCCAGGGGTCCGAAGTTCTTC. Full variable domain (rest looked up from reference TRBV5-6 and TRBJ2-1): DAGVTQSPTHLIKTRGQQVTLRCSPKSGHDTVSWYQQALGQGPQFIFQYYEEEERQRGNFPDRFSGHQFPNYSSELNVNALLLGDSALYLCASSYSRGPKFFGPGTRLTVL.

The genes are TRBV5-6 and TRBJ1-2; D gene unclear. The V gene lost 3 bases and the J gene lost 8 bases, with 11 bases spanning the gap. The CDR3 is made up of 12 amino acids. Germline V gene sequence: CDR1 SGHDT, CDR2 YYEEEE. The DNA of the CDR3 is TGTGCCAGCAGCTCCCCTGATAGCGGCTACACCTTC. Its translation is CASSSPDSGYTF.

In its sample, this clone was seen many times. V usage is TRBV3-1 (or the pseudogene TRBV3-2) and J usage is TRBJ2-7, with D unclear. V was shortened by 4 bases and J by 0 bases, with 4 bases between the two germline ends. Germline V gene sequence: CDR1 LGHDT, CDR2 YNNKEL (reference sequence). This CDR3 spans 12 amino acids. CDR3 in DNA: TGTGCCAGCAGCCGCAGCTCCTACGAGCAGTACTTC. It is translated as CASSRSSYEQYF.

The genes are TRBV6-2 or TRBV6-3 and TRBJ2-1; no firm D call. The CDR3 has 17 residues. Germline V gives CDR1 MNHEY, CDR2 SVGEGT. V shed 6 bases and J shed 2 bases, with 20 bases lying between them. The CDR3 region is CASSPFGQELAYNEQFF. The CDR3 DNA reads TGTGCCAGCAGCCCTTTTGGCCAGGAATTAGCCTACAATGAGCAGTTCTTC.

CDR3 amino acids: CASSPLRGPITDTQYF. The CDR3 DNA is TGTGCCAGCAGCCCCCTGAGGGGCCCCATCACAGATACGCAGTATTTT. The rearrangement links TRBV7-9 to TRBJ2-3, with D perhaps assigned TRBD1 or TRBD2 (5 bases each). Trimming left V 5 bases short and J 2 bases short, with 17 bases between. This CDR3 spans 16 amino acids. Per germline, CDR1 SEHNR and CDR2 FQNEAQ (reference sequence).

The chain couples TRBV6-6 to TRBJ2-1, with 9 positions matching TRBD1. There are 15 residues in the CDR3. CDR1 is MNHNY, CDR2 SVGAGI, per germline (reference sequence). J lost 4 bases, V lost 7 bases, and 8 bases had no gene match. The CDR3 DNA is TGTGCCAGCAAAGATACAGGGGGCGAATACAATGAGCAGTTCTTC. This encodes CASKDTGGEYNEQFF.

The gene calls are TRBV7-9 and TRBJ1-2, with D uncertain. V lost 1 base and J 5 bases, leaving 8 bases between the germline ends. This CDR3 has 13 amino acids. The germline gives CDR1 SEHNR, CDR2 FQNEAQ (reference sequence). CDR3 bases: TGTGCCAGCAGCTTAGGGGATACATATGGCTACACCTTC. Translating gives CASSLGDTYGYTF.

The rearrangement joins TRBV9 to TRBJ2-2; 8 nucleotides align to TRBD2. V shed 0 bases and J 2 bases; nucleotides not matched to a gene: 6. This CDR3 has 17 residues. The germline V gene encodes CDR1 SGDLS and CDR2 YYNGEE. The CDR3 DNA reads TGTGCCAGCAGCGTAGTATCCGCGGGAGGAAACACCGGGGAGCTGTTTTTT. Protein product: CASSVVSAGGNTGELFF.

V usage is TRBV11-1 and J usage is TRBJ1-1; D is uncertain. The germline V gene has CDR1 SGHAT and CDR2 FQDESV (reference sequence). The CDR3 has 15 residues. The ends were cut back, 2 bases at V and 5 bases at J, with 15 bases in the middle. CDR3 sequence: CASSLLRRGDTEAFF. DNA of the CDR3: TGTGCCAGCAGCTTACTACGGCGTGGGGATACTGAAGCTTTCTTT. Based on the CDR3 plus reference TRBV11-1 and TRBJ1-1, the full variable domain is EAEVAQSPRYKITEKSQAVAFWCDPISGHATLYWYRQILGQGPELLVQFQDESVVDDSQLPKDRFSAERLKGVDSTLKIQPAELGDSAMYLCASSLLRRGDTEAFFGQGTRLTVV.

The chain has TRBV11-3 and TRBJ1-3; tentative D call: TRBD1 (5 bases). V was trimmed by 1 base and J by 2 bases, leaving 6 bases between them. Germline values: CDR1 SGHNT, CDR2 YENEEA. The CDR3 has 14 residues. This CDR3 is CASSLGGPGNTIYF. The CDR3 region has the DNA TGTGCCAGCAGCTTAGGGGGACCTGGAAACACCATATATTTT.